These T cell receptor beta chains were read from a single sample in a study of T-cell reconstitution after alpha-beta-depleted transplantation in children. TCRdb reprocessed the PCR reads via MiXCR and lists one record per CDR3 protein. The sample lists more than 200,000 distinct CDR3 sequences; approximately 15% were seen once. Sequenced here: PBMCs, mostly from graft donor cells, sampled 360 days after TCRalphabeta/CD19-depleted stem cell transplant. These receptors originate from a male patient between 2 and 10 years old who had a stem cell transplant for acute lymphoblastic leukemia, so the T cells may come from the graft donor. Each CDR3 is given with its conserved first and last residue. The D gene is left open where the match is weak. Size is omitted from some rows. Given values are once, few, many or a class for expanded clones.

D gene	V gene	clone size	J gene	CDR3 DNA	CDR3 protein
TRBD2	TRBV12-3/TRBV12-4	.	TRBJ2-1	TGTGCCAGCAGTCTTAGTCCGGGACTAGTCCCTGAGCAGTTCTTC	CASSLSPGLVPEQFF
.	TRBV4-2	.	TRBJ1-3	TGTGCCAGCAGCCAAGAAGACGTGAGCTCTGGAAACACCATATATTTT	CASSQEDVSSGNTIYF
TRBD1	TRBV20-1	few	TRBJ2-5	TGCAGTGCTAGAGATAGGCAGGGGGTGGGCCCTCAAGAGACCCAGTACTTC	CSARDRQGVGPQETQYF
.	TRBV29-1	few	TRBJ1-1	TGCAGCGCAGAACGACAGACGGGTCCGAACACTGAAGCTTTCTTT	CSAERQTGPNTEAFF
.	TRBV28	.	TRBJ2-3	TGTGCCAGCAGATTCCCCCCAGATACGCAGTATTTT	CASRFPPDTQYF
.	TRBV20-1	many	TRBJ1-1	TGTTCATGGGGTAGAAGGGATGAAGCTTTCTTT	CSWGRRDEAFF
.	TRBV30	.	TRBJ2-3	TGTGCCTGGAGTGTACTGTCAGATACGCAGTATTTT	CAWSVLSDTQYF
.	TRBV2	.	TRBJ2-5	TGTGCCAGCAGTGAAGCACTGGGACAAGAGACCCAGTACTTC	CASSEALGQETQYF
.	TRBV5-1	.	TRBJ2-2	TGCGCCAGCAGCTTGGAGGGTCATACCGGGGAGCTGTTTTTT	CASSLEGHTGELFF
TRBD2	TRBV4-2	.	TRBJ2-3	TGTGCCAGCAGCCAAGATCGACTTACTAGCGGACCCGGCGGCACAGATACGCAGTATTTT	CASSQDRLTSGPGGTDTQYF
.	TRBV7-2	.	TRBJ2-4	TGTGCCAGCAGCCAGTGGATGGGTGTTGCCAAAAACATTCAGTACTTC	CASSQWMGVAKNIQYF
.	TRBV12-3/TRBV12-4	.	TRBJ1-2	TGTGCCAGCAGCGAACGTCCGGGACGGAATAACTATGGCTACACCTTC	CASSERPGRNNYGYTF
.	TRBV7-2	few	TRBJ2-7	TGTGCCAGCAGCTTTATCGAGGGAAACGAGCAGTACTTC	CASSFIEGNEQYF
.	TRBV15	.	TRBJ2-5	TGTGCCACCAGCAGAGTCCCCAATCAAGAGACCCAGTACTTC	CATSRVPNQETQYF
TRBD1	TRBV20-1	.	TRBJ2-7	TGCAGTGCCGAGGGGGACAGGGGCTACGAGCAGTACTTC	CSAEGDRGYEQYF
.	TRBV7-2	few	TRBJ2-1	TGTGCCAGCAGCGGGTGGACTGGACGGAATGAGCATTTCTTC	CASSGWTGRNEHFF
.	TRBV29-1	.	TRBJ2-5	TGCAGCGTTGCCTCCTCCGTTAGAGAGACCCAGTACTTC	CSVASSVRETQYF
.	TRBV4-2	.	TRBJ2-7	TGTGCCAGCAGCTACGGGACTCTCTCGGGAGATTCCTACGAGCAGTACTTC	CASSYGTLSGDSYEQYF
TRBD2	TRBV11-3	few	TRBJ2-3	TGTGCCAGCAGCTTCGACCGACTAGCTGATACGCAGTATTTT	CASSFDRLADTQYF
.	TRBV5-5	.	TRBJ2-3	TGTGCCAGCAGCGTAGCTGGGTCCCCCTACACAGATACGCAGTATTTT	CASSVAGSPYTDTQYF